Sequencing of this TCR beta chain was carried out in a study of radiotherapy plus CTLA-4 blockade in lung cancer. Regarding the study as a whole: Researchers report tumor-derived TCR clones expanding in blood after radiotherapy plus ipilimumab. Early blood T cell clone dynamics reportedly forecast response best, with interferon-beta.

This CDR3 contains 14 residues. CDR1 and CDR2 (germline): MDHEN, SYDVKM. Trimming at V came to 1 base and at J to 12 bases, leaving 10 bases not matched to a gene. Clones were read by immunoSEQ multiplex PCR, and TCRdb kept only the in-frame ones, dropping some. The profile covers about 38,000 clones, with approximately 83% appearing a single time and approximately 23% taken by the ten largest. Focal radiation with ipilimumab CTLA-4 blockade was given to patients with chemo-refractory metastatic non-small-cell lung cancer. Of note for this clone: No antigen is known for it.

This material consisted of peripheral blood, taken from a patient treated with radiotherapy plus ipilimumab. The sequence derives from a human donor with non-small cell lung cancer whose response to radiotherapy plus ipilimumab could not be evaluated. The genes are TRBV28 and TRBJ2-7, with TRBD1 matching over 9 bases. The CDR3 sequence is CASSLYRQGDALYF. The CDR3 DNA is TGTGCCAGCAGTTTATATAGACAGGGGGACGCTCTGTACTTC.